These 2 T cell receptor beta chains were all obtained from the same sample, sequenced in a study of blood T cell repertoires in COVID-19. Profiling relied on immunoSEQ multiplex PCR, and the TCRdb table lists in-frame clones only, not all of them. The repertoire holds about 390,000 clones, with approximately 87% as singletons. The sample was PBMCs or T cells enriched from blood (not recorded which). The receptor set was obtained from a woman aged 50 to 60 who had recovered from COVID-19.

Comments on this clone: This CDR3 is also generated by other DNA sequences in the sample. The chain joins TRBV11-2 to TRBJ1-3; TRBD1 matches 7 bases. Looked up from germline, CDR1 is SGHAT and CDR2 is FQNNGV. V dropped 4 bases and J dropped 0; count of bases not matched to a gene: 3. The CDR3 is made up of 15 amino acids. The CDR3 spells CASSSQGYSGNTIYF. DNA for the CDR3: TGTGCCAGCAGCTCACAGGGGTACTCTGGAAACACCATATATTTT. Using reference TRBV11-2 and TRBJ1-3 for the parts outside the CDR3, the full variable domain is EAGVAQSPRYKIIEKRQSVAFWCNPISGHATLYWYQQILGQGPKLLIQFQNNGVVDDSQLPKDRFSAERLKGVDSTLKIQPAKLEDSAVYLCASSSQGYSGNTIYFGEGSWLTVV.

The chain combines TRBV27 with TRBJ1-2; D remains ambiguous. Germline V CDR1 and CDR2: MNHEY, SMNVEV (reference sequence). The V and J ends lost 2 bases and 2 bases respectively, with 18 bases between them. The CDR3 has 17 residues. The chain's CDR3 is CASSLTMVEGSNYGYTF. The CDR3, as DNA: TGTGCCAGCAGTTTAACAATGGTGGAGGGCTCAAACTATGGCTACACCTTC.